These 5 T cell receptor beta chains originate from one sample sequenced in a study of blood T cell repertoires in COVID-19. Sequencing was performed with immunoSEQ multiplex PCR; in TCRdb, only in-frame clones are kept and a portion is missing. Seen here are more than 15,000 clones, around 88% observed once, and the top ten hold about 7.4%. Sample: peripheral blood. These TCRs come from an older woman with active COVID-19.

This rearrangement joins TRBV5-1 to TRBJ2-3; D might be TRBD2 (6 bases). Trimming shortened V by 3 bases and J by 4 bases, and 6 bases separated the two germline ends. The CDR3 totals 12 residues. CDR1 and CDR2 (germline): SGHRS, YFSETQ. The CDR3 DNA reads as TGCGCCAGCAGCTCGGGGGCAGATACGCAGTATTTT. This gives the protein CASSSGADTQYF.

The J gene is TRBJ1-2, the V gene TRBV5-4, with D possibly being TRBD1 (5 bases). CDR1 and CDR2 from the germline V gene are SGHNT and YYREEE (reference sequence). The V and J ends lost 2 bases and 7 bases respectively, with 15 bases between them. The CDR3 sequence is 14 residues long. The CDR3 loop reads CASSLGPPQGGYTF. The CDR3 coding sequence is TGTGCCAGCAGCTTAGGGCCCCCCCAGGGTGGCTACACCTTC.

This chain uses TRBV6-2 or TRBV6-3 with TRBJ1-2; TRBD1 aligns across 7 bases. The germline CDR1 and CDR2 sequences are MNHEY and SVGEGT. The CDR3 has 14 amino acids. Unmatched junction bases numbered 13, after V lost 7 bases and J lost 8 bases. The CDR3 region is CASNPTGRLKGYTF. The CDR3 coding sequence is TGTGCCAGCAACCCGACAGGGCGGCTGAAGGGCTACACCTTC.

This chain connects TRBV19 to TRBJ1-5; 9 bases align to TRBD1. V lost 8 bases and J lost 7; bases outside the gene matches: 6. The CDR3 is 13 residues long. Germline V gene data show CDR1 as LNHDA and CDR2 as SQIVND (reference sequence). The CDR3 reads CASQDRGGQPQHF. In DNA form, the CDR3 reads TGTGCCAGTCAGGACAGGGGTGGGCAGCCCCAGCATTTT.

The chain combines TRBV10-3 with TRBJ2-3; D uncertain. The CDR3 extends over 17 amino acids. The germline CDR1 and CDR2 sequences are ENHRY and SYGVKD. Trimming took 0 bases from V and 4 from J, leaving 17 bases between them. CDR3 in DNA: TGTGCCATCAGTGAGTCGAGAGATACCACGAAGTCAGATACGCAGTATTTT. Its protein is CAISESRDTTKSDTQYF.